This T cell receptor beta chain was identified during a study of tissue T cells after allogeneic stem cell transplantation. Study results and limitations: In patients and mice, blood and spleen missed much of tissue repertoire.

The sample's time point: mouse harvest day 7 after allogeneic transplant. Tail vein injection delivered 10^7 T-cell-depleted bone marrow cells and 10^6 splenic CD5+ T cells. A note on this clone: No antigen is known for it. Mouse gene names and germline throughout. The sequence runs out 1 residue before the end of the CDR3; the remainder is reconstructed from the germline J gene.

TCRbeta CDR3 was sequenced at survey depth with template counts. TCRdb's table, derived via immunoSEQ multiplex PCR, lists solely in-frame clones and lacks some. The repertoire holds thousands of clones, around 48% seen once, with 7.1% in the top ten. Germline lookup yields CDR1 SGHSA and CDR2 FRNQAP. The ends were cut back, 0 bases at V and 6 bases at J, with 7 bases in the middle. The CDR3 loop spans 13 amino acids. The rearrangement uses TRBV16 and TRBJ2-4; the D is unclear. The sequenced material came from gut tissue. The receptor was isolated from a female BALB/c mouse given C57BL/6 T cells with graft-versus-host disease after an allogeneic hematopoietic cell transplant. The CDR3 bases that were read are TGTGCAAGCAGCTTAGATGCGGGTAACACCTTGTAC. Its translation: CASSLDAGNTLY. The whole CDR3 sequence is CASSLDAGNTLYF. Complete variable domain (other parts from reference TRBV16 and TRBJ2-4): NAGVIQTPRHKVTGKGQEATLWCEPISGHSAVFWYRQTIVQGLEFLTYFRNQAPIDDSGMPKERFSAQMPNQSHSTLKIQSTQPQDSAVYLCASSLDAGNTLYFGAGTRLSVL.